Below are 30 T cell receptor beta chains sequenced from a single sample in a study of T cells in Graves' hyperthyroidism and ophthalmopathy. TCR beta CDR3 regions were amplified from RNA transcripts. HTBI primers were the set used in a first-round RT-PCR of the TCR CDR3. TCRdb used MiXCR to reprocess the multiplex PCR reads, holding one entry per CDR3 protein. Found here are 650,000 to 800,000 distinct CDR3 sequences, roughly 46% of them singletons; the top ten hold under 8.5%. Input material: peripheral blood or thyroid tissue (not recorded which). Receptors were obtained from an adult man with Graves' disease, either hyperthyroidism or ophthalmopathy (not recorded which).

Regarding this clonotype: This may be a read error: a much more frequent sequence differs by one nucleotide. V usage is TRBV2 and J usage is TRBJ2-7; weak D call: TRBD2 (6 bases). Germline loops: CDR1 SNHLY, CDR2 FYNNEI. Trimming pared 3 bases from V and 2 bases from J, leaving 14 bases between. The CDR3 is 15 residues long. CDR3: CASSDSRGVTYEQYF. The CDR3 DNA is TGTGCCAGCAGTGATTCACGCGGGGTTACCTACGAGCAGTACTTC.

V and J are TRBV5-1 and TRBJ1-2; D remains unclear. Trimming shortened V by 4 bases and J by 6 bases, and 13 bases separated the two germline ends. The CDR3 runs to 13 residues. The germline V gene has CDR1 SGHRS and CDR2 YFSETQ. The CDR3 DNA is TGCGCCAGCAGCACGGGGTTCTGGGATGGCTACACCTTC. Translating it yields CASSTGFWDGYTF.

In regard to this clonotype: A read error may produce the germline difference seen at one junction end. This chain connects TRBV7-9 to TRBJ2-5; no reliable D call. The CDR3 covers 15 residues. CDR1 is SEHNR, CDR2 FQNEAQ, per germline (reference sequence). The CDR3 nucleotides are TGTGCCGGCAGCTCCTTTCCCGGGTATCAAGAGACCCAGTACTTC. Its protein is CAGSSFPGYQETQYF.

The chain couples TRBV9 to TRBJ2-7; TRBD1 might be the D (5 bases). Trimming took 4 bases from V and 2 from J, leaving 16 bases between them. This CDR3 is built from 15 residues. CDR1 and CDR2 (germline): SGDLS, YYNGEE. The DNA for the CDR3 is TGTGCCAGCAGCCTGCGCCAGGGCGCAACCTACGAGCAGTACTTC. This translates into CASSLRQGATYEQYF.

This clonotype was observed many times. The chain recombines TRBV10-2 with TRBJ1-1; tentative D call: TRBD1 (5 bases). V was cut by 3 bases and J by 3 bases, with 8 bases left in between. The germline gives CDR1 WSHSY, CDR2 SAAADI. The CDR3 has 13 residues. CDR3 loop: CASSDSGYTEAFF. In nucleotides, the CDR3 is TGCGCCAGCAGTGATTCAGGGTACACTGAAGCTTTCTTT.

This clonotype was picked up a small number of times. The V and J genes are TRBV7-8 and TRBJ1-1; 8 bases map to TRBD1. The J segment lost 1 base and the V segment lost 4 bases, leaving 8 bases of the junction unmatched. Looked up from germline, CDR1 is SGHVS and CDR2 is FQNEAQ. The CDR3 is 16 amino acids. CDR3 amino acids: CASSSRQGMGNTEAFF. The CDR3 region has the DNA TGTGCCAGCAGCTCTCGACAGGGGATGGGGAACACTGAAGCTTTCTTT.

This clonotype was observed a handful of times. V gene TRBV9 combines with J gene TRBJ2-7, with 11 bases matching TRBD2. This CDR3 is built from 15 residues. Germline loops: CDR1 SGDLS, CDR2 YYNGEE. The V gene end was trimmed by 3 bases and the J gene end by 2 bases; junction bases not matched to a gene: 4. CDR3 residues: CASSAGTSGPYEQYF. CDR3 nucleotide sequence: TGTGCCAGCAGCGCTGGGACTAGCGGCCCCTACGAGCAGTACTTC.

The chain combines TRBV11-2 with TRBJ2-5, with 9 positions matching TRBD2. Germline V gene sequence: CDR1 SGHAT, CDR2 FQNNGV. The CDR3 spans 17 residues. With 6 bases clipped from V and 3 bases from J, the junction kept 14 bases outside the gene matches. CDR3 in amino acids: CASRLYVRPSGKETQYF. For the CDR3, the DNA is TGTGCCAGCAGATTATATGTTCGCCCTAGCGGGAAAGAGACCCAGTACTTC.

This clonotype has ten or more counts. The chain uses TRBV7-9 and TRBJ1-2; a possible D gene is TRBD1 (5 bases). The CDR3 runs to 15 residues. Germline V gene lookup returns CDR1 SEHNR and CDR2 FQNEAQ (reference sequence). V dropped 5 bases and J dropped 4 bases, with 17 bases sitting between them. Here the CDR3 DNA reads TGTGCCAGCAGCCTCCCGAGTGGGGGGGTCTATGGCTACACCTTC. Encoded protein: CASSLPSGGVYGYTF. Variable domain in full (rest from reference TRBV7-9 and TRBJ1-2): DTGVSQNPRHKITKRGQNVTFRCDPISEHNRLYWYRQTLGQGPEFLTYFQNEAQLEKSRLLSDRFSAERPKGSFSTLEIQRTEQGDSAMYLCASSLPSGGVYGYTFGSGTRLTVV.

The chain recombines TRBV12-3 or TRBV12-4 with TRBJ2-6, with 10 bases identical to TRBD1. There are 18 residues in the CDR3. V was pared by 6 bases and J by 4 bases, with 12 bases of the junction left unmatched. This chain's CDR3 is CASSERGQGQYGANVLTF. The DNA for the CDR3 is TGTGCCAGCAGCGAGAGGGGACAGGGGCAATACGGGGCCAACGTCCTGACTTTC.

This clonotype was recorded many times. The genes are TRBV10-3 and TRBJ2-5; D possibly corresponds to TRBD1 (6 bases). The CDR3 is made up of 12 amino acids. V was cut by 10 bases and J by 2 bases, with 11 bases left in between. Germline lookup yields CDR1 ENHRY and CDR2 SYGVKD. The CDR3 DNA follows: TGTGCCACACAGGGTTTGCAAGAGACCCAGTACTTC. Encoded protein: CATQGLQETQYF.

This clonotype was seen a few times. V usage is TRBV7-9 and J usage is TRBJ1-4, with TRBD1 identical over 8 bases. Germline trimming cut 5 bases from V and 5 bases from J; bases unmatched to any gene: 7. Per germline, CDR1 SEHNR and CDR2 FQNEAQ (reference sequence). The CDR3 has 15 residues. For the CDR3, the DNA is TGTGCCAGCAGCCAAGCTACAGGGGGGAATGAAAAACTGTTTTTT. Translation gives CASSQATGGNEKLFF.

The CDR3 DNA is TGTGCCACCAGCGACGGGGGCGCCAGGGGGGTCCAGTACTTC. It specifies CATSDGGARGVQYF. This chain joins TRBV15 and TRBJ2-5; a possible D gene is TRBD1 (7 bases). Germline V gene data show CDR1 as LNHNV and CDR2 as YYDKDF (reference sequence). V was trimmed by 5 bases and J by 10 bases, leaving 20 bases between them. This CDR3 is built from 14 residues.

The rearrangement joins TRBV20-1 to TRBJ2-5, with D perhaps TRBD1 (6 bases). V was trimmed by 3 bases and J by 5 bases, leaving 13 bases between them. Looked up from germline, CDR1 is DFQATT and CDR2 is SNEGSKA (reference sequence). CDR3 size: 13 residues. The CDR3 loop reads CSAREQGGETQYF. CDR3 nucleotides: TGCAGTGCTAGGGAACAGGGTGGGGAGACCCAGTACTTC.

The chain has TRBV29-1 and TRBJ2-7; D perhaps matches TRBD1 (7 bases). Deletions cut 1 base from V and 3 bases from J, with 13 bases between. From germline, CDR1 is SQVTM and CDR2 ANQGSEA. CDR3 length equals 14 residues. As DNA, the CDR3 is TGCAGCGTTGAAGGGGCAGGGGGGAACTACGAGCAGTACTTC. The encoded protein is CSVEGAGGNYEQYF.

This clonotype was counted ten times or more. This chain uses TRBV2 with TRBJ1-2, with D uncertain. The germline V and J ends were trimmed by 7 bases and 2 bases, with 11 bases remaining between them. CDR1 is SNHLY and CDR2 is FYNNEI in the germline V gene. This CDR3 spans 13 amino acids. The CDR3 bases are TGTGCCAGCAACGGGATACGCAACTATGGCTACACCTTC. This sequence encodes CASNGIRNYGYTF.

Details on this clonotype: A much larger clone differs by one base, so this may be a read error. The chain uses TRBV5-1 and TRBJ1-6; 8 positions match TRBD1. This CDR3 is 14 amino acids long. V was pared by 3 bases and J by 10 bases, with 6 bases of the junction left unmatched. Per the germline V gene, CDR1 is SGHRS and CDR2 is YFSETQ. The CDR3 region has the DNA TGCGCCAGCAGCTCGGGACAGGTTGAGTCACCCCTCCACTTT. Its protein product is CASSSGQVESPLHF.

The rearrangement links TRBV6-6 to TRBJ2-7; TRBD2 aligns across 7 bases. The CDR3 sequence is 17 residues long. Germline CDR1 is MNHNY and CDR2 is SVGAGI (reference sequence). With 4 bases clipped from V and 2 bases from J, the junction kept 14 bases outside the gene matches. CDR3 loop: CASSSRPLLAITYEQYF. For the CDR3, the DNA is TGTGCCAGCAGTTCCCGCCCCTTACTAGCGATCACCTACGAGCAGTACTTC.

The V and J genes are TRBV24-1 and TRBJ2-5, with D perhaps matching TRBD1 (7 bases). The germline CDR1 and CDR2 sequences are KGHDR and SFDVKD. V was trimmed by 3 bases and J by 9 bases, leaving 19 bases between them. The CDR3 extends over 15 amino acids. CDR3 DNA sequence: TGTGCCACCAGTGATCGACAGGGAGGCAATCAGCCCCAGTACTTC. This translates into CATSDRQGGNQPQYF.

This clonotype was recorded only once. This could be a read error, since a much larger clone is one nucleotide away. V gene TRBV29-1 combines with J gene TRBJ1-1; TRBD1 is a possible D gene (5 bases). There are 13 residues in the CDR3. Germline CDR1 is SQVTM and CDR2 is ANQGSEA. CDR3 bases: TGCAGCGTTGGGGTCCCAGGGCGCACTGTAGCTTTCTTT. It translates to CSVGVPGRTVAFF.

J is TRBJ1-2 and V is TRBV7-9; a possible D gene is TRBD1 (5 bases). Trimming shortened V by 3 bases and J by 4 bases, and 18 bases separated the two germline ends. The CDR3 is made up of 16 amino acids. Per germline, CDR1 SEHNR and CDR2 FQNEAQ (reference sequence). This CDR3 reads CASSLDSGPPGYGYTF. The CDR3 nucleotides are TGTGCCAGCAGCTTGGATTCGGGGCCACCTGGCTATGGCTACACCTTC.

The V and J genes are TRBV7-6 and TRBJ1-4; 7 bases are shared with TRBD1. The CDR3 has 15 amino acids. With V trimmed by 3 bases and J by 8 bases, 9 bases remained unmatched. Germline assignment: CDR1 SGHVS and CDR2 FNYEAQ. The CDR3: CASSFRQGSYEKLFF. Here the CDR3 DNA reads TGTGCCAGCAGCTTCCGACAGGGTTCGTACGAAAAACTGTTTTTT.

This clonotype occurred once. The chain uses TRBV12-3 or TRBV12-4 and TRBJ2-7; 8 bases match TRBD1. The trim removed 6 bases at V and 3 bases at J, leaving 7 bases unmatched. The CDR3 is 14 residues long. The CDR3 sequence is CASSRTGMDYEQYF. The CDR3 DNA reads as TGTGCCAGCAGCCGGACAGGGATGGACTACGAGCAGTACTTC.

In this sample, this clonotype turned up many times. The chain has TRBV7-3 and TRBJ1-6, with D hard to call. The CDR3 runs to 16 residues. Germline-derived CDR1 and CDR2 are SGHTA and FQGTGA. V was pared by 0 bases and J by 7 bases, with 13 bases between. The DNA of the CDR3 is TGTGCCAGCAGCTTAACGGGCTCGGTGGGGAATTCACCCCTCCACTTT. It specifies CASSLTGSVGNSPLHF. The full variable domain, in which reference TRBV7-3 and TRBJ1-6 provide the parts outside the CDR3, is GAGVSQTPSNKVTEKGKYVELRCDPISGHTALYWYRQSLGQGPEFLIYFQGTGAADDSGLPNDRFFAVRPEGSVSTLKIQRTERGDSAVYLCASSLTGSVGNSPLHFGNGTRLTVT.

The chain carries TRBV11-2 and TRBJ2-7, with 8 bases aligning to TRBD2. The germline V gene encodes CDR1 SGHAT and CDR2 FQNNGV. The ends lost 2 bases at V and 0 bases at J; junction bases unmatched: 3. The CDR3 contains 15 residues. The CDR3 DNA reads as TGTGCCAGCAGCTTAAGGCGGGGGGACTCCTACGAGCAGTACTTC. Translation: CASSLRRGDSYEQYF.

The J gene is TRBJ1-1, the V gene TRBV29-1; D uncertain. Germline CDR1 SQVTM, CDR2 ANQGSEA. V lost 6 bases and J 2 bases, leaving 13 bases between the germline ends. The CDR3 length is 13 residues. The CDR3 bases are TGCAGCGTAGTCCCAGGACTTAACACTGAAGCTTTCTTT. Its translation: CSVVPGLNTEAFF.

The chain recombines TRBV20-1 with TRBJ2-7, with a weak D call TRBD1 (5 bases). Germline V gives CDR1 DFQATT, CDR2 SNEGSKA (reference sequence). The CDR3 has 11 residues. The CDR3 spells CSLNRGHEQYF. In DNA form, the CDR3 reads TGCAGCCTCAATAGGGGCCACGAGCAGTACTTC.

A few counts support this clonotype. V and J are TRBV7-9 and TRBJ1-2; 9 nucleotides line up with TRBD1. This CDR3 has 14 residues. Losses at the gene ends were 3 bases for V and 5 bases for J; bases not matched to a gene: 4. The germline CDR1 and CDR2 sequences are SEHNR and FQNEAQ (reference sequence). The CDR3 DNA sequence: TGTGCCAGCAGCTTGAGGACAGGGGAATATGGCTACACCTTC. Translating it yields CASSLRTGEYGYTF. The full variable domain, in which reference TRBV7-9 and TRBJ1-2 provide the parts outside the CDR3, is DTGVSQNPRHKITKRGQNVTFRCDPISEHNRLYWYRQTLGQGPEFLTYFQNEAQLEKSRLLSDRFSAERPKGSFSTLEIQRTEQGDSAMYLCASSLRTGEYGYTFGSGTRLTVV.

The chain is built from TRBV29-1 and TRBJ2-7, with TRBD1 matching 10 bases. With V trimmed by 7 bases and J by 2 bases, 5 bases remained unmatched. There are 13 residues in the CDR3. CDR1 and CDR2 from the germline V gene are SQVTM and ANQGSEA. CDR3 sequence: CSALTGGTYEQYF. CDR3 DNA: TGCAGCGCTTTGACAGGGGGCACCTACGAGCAGTACTTC.

This clonotype appeared many times. V usage is TRBV7-2 and J usage is TRBJ1-1; a possible D gene is TRBD1 (6 bases). Germline CDR1 SGHTA, CDR2 FQGNSA. The CDR3 contains 15 residues. V was pared by 1 base and J by 0 bases, with 9 bases between. The CDR3 DNA is TGTGCCAGCAGCTTAGAGGGGGGAATGAACACTGAAGCTTTCTTT. It encodes CASSLEGGMNTEAFF.